These 32 T cell receptor beta chains originate from one sample sequenced in a study of T cell repertoires in cytomegalovirus infection. TCRdb reprocessed the reads via MiXCR and lists one record per CDR3 protein. Of approximately 470,000 distinct CDR3 sequences listed, approximately 40% were seen once; the top ten hold 43%. Their target antigens are unknown. This specimen was cultured PBMCs, taken from culture after CMV antigen stimulation. The origin of the receptors is a human donor in good health (CMV status not recorded). Some clones in this sample may be carry-over from other donors' samples.

This sequence joins TRBV11-2 and TRBJ2-5; 9 bases line up with TRBD2. The germline V gene encodes CDR1 SGHAT and CDR2 FQNNGV. The CDR3 extends over 15 amino acids. After removal of 1 base from V and 3 bases from J, the junction contained 3 bases not matched to a gene. DNA of the CDR3: TGTGCCAGCAGCTTAGTGCGGGGGGGCAAAGAGACCCAGTACTTC. Its translation: CASSLVRGGKETQYF.

J is TRBJ1-5 and V is TRBV4-1; D not certain. Germline V lookup: CDR1 MGHRA, CDR2 YSYEKL. Trimming took 1 base from V and 0 from J, leaving 13 bases between them. The CDR3 is 17 amino acids. The CDR3 loop is CASSQVVFRDSNQPQHF. Written as DNA, the CDR3 is TGCGCCAGCAGCCAAGTGGTATTCCGGGATAGCAATCAGCCCCAGCATTTT.

This clonotype was recorded at least ten times. The rearrangement uses TRBV7-2 and TRBJ2-2; D assignment may be TRBD1 or TRBD2 (5 bases each). Trimming cost V 1 base and J 5 bases, with 8 bases left between them. This CDR3 comprises 14 residues. CDR1 SGHTA and CDR2 FQGNSA come from the germline V gene. CDR3: CASSLVGGTGELFF. DNA of the CDR3: TGTGCCAGCAGCTTAGTTGGGGGAACCGGGGAGCTGTTTTTT.

The rearrangement uses TRBV29-1 and TRBJ2-2; D remains unclear. Germline-derived CDR1 and CDR2 are SQVTM and ANQGSEA. CDR3 length equals 14 residues. Trimming stripped 1 base from V and 5 bases from J, with 11 bases between. CDR3 nucleotide sequence: TGCAGCGTTGAAGTCCTGTCGCGGACCGGGGAGCTGTTTTTT. This translates into CSVEVLSRTGELFF.

This clonotype has just one count. The CDR3 sequence is CATGGGTHNQPQHF. For the CDR3, the DNA is TGTGCCACCGGAGGGGGGACACATAATCAGCCCCAGCATTTT. The chain links TRBV6-6 to TRBJ1-5; possible D gene TRBD1, 6 bases. This CDR3 has 14 amino acids. Germline lookup yields CDR1 MNHNY and CDR2 SVGAGI (reference sequence). The ends were cut back, 10 bases at V and 4 bases at J, with 17 bases in the middle.

The V gene is TRBV20-1, the J gene TRBJ2-7; 9 bases are shared with TRBD2. Germline CDR1 reads DFQATT; CDR2 reads SNEGSKA (reference sequence). The CDR3 runs 16 residues. V lost 2 bases to trimming and J lost 4 bases; unmatched junction nucleotides: 12. CDR3 nucleotide sequence: TGCAGTGCTAGATATAGGGCTAGCGGGATCAGGTACGAGCAGTACTTC. The encoded protein is CSARYRASGIRYEQYF.

For this clonotype: At one end, the junction sequence differs from germline, possibly due to a read error. V usage is TRBV4-1 and J usage is TRBJ2-3, with 11 bases that match TRBD2. Per germline, CDR1 MGHRA and CDR2 YSYEKL. The CDR3 contains 17 residues. CDR3 amino acids: CASSRSPGLAVADTQYF. The CDR3 DNA sequence: TGTGCCAGCAGCCGTTCACCGGGACTAGCGGTAGCAGATACGCAGTATTTT.

This clonotype has a handful of counts. V and J are TRBV7-9 and TRBJ2-7, with D perhaps being TRBD1 or TRBD2 (5 bases each). Germline V gives CDR1 SEHNR, CDR2 FQNEAQ (reference sequence). CDR3 length equals 13 residues. Between the trimmed V and J ends, which lost 2 bases and 7 bases, there was a span of 12 bases. The DNA of the CDR3 is TGTGCCAGCAGCTTAAGGGACCCGGGAGAGCAGTACTTC. Translation gives CASSLRDPGEQYF.

There are many counts of this clonotype. The chain has TRBV11-2 and TRBJ1-1, with unresolved D. V gave up 5 bases and J gave up 2 bases, with 9 bases separating them. The germline V gene encodes CDR1 SGHAT and CDR2 FQNNGV. This CDR3 is built from 13 residues. The CDR3, as DNA: TGTGCCAGCAGCCCGGGCCTAAACACTGAAGCTTTCTTT. Protein sequence: CASSPGLNTEAFF.

V and J are TRBV2 and TRBJ2-3, with 7 bases aligning to TRBD1. Germline-derived CDR1 and CDR2 are SNHLY and FYNNEI. Trimming at V came to 6 bases and at J to 1 base, leaving 7 bases not matched to a gene. The CDR3 is 15 amino acids. The CDR3 loop is CASSRWGTGTDTQYF. CDR3 DNA: TGTGCCAGCAGCAGATGGGGGACAGGCACAGATACGCAGTATTTT.

This clonotype was observed a handful of times. The rearrangement joins TRBV7-9 to TRBJ2-7; D is perhaps TRBD2 (6 bases). Germline V gene sequence: CDR1 SEHNR, CDR2 FQNEAQ (reference sequence). Trimming removed 2 bases at V and 6 bases at J, with 17 bases between. The CDR3 totals 15 residues. CDR3 sequence: CASSLSPRVEGEQYF. The CDR3 DNA follows: TGTGCCAGCAGCTTATCACCTCGGGTGGAGGGCGAGCAGTACTTC.

The CDR3 region is CASLAGRMSYEQYF. The CDR3 DNA reads as TGTGCCAGCCTTGCGGGACGTATGAGCTACGAGCAGTACTTC. The chain joins TRBV2 to TRBJ2-7, with D tentatively TRBD2 (6 bases). Trimming shortened V by 8 bases and J by 3 bases, and 17 bases separated the two germline ends. The CDR3 has 14 amino acids. CDR1 SNHLY and CDR2 FYNNEI come from the germline V gene. The full variable domain, rest sourced from reference TRBV2 and TRBJ2-7, is EPEVTQTPSHQVTQMGQEVILRCVPISNHLYFYWYRQILGQKVEFLVSFYNNEISEKSEIFDDQFSVERPDGSNFTLKIRSTKLEDSAMYFCASLAGRMSYEQYFGPGTRLTVT.

The gene calls are TRBV28 and TRBJ1-2; 9 bases fit TRBD1. The CDR3 has 15 residues. CDR1 is MDHEN and CDR2 is SYDVKM in the germline V gene. V lost 1 base to trimming and J lost 7 bases; unmatched junction nucleotides: 7. CDR3 nucleotide sequence: TGTGCCAGCAGTTTATACAGGGGGCGCATTGTTGGCTACACCTTC. This codes for CASSLYRGRIVGYTF.

V is TRBV7-2 and J is TRBJ2-4; no clear D gene. CDR3 length equals 13 residues. Trimming took off 1 base at V and 3 bases at J, with 4 bases between the two ends. The germline gives CDR1 SGHTA, CDR2 FQGNSA. The chain's CDR3 is CASSLEDKNIQYF. In nucleotides, the CDR3 is TGTGCCAGCAGCTTAGAAGACAAAAACATTCAGTACTTC.

The chain has TRBV18 and TRBJ2-1; 15 bases line up with TRBD2. The CDR3 extends over 19 amino acids. Germline V lookup: CDR1 KGHSH, CDR2 LQKENI. V shed 6 bases, J shed 4 bases, and the junction held 13 bases outside the gene matches. CDR3 residues: CASSPGTSGGPGRYNEQFF. The CDR3 bases are TGTGCCAGCTCCCCCGGGACTAGCGGGGGGCCCGGTCGTTACAATGAGCAGTTCTTC.

This chain connects TRBV7-8 to TRBJ1-4; tentatively, D is TRBD1 (5 bases). The CDR3 is 16 amino acids. Germline loops: CDR1 SGHVS, CDR2 FQNEAQ. Trimming pared 1 base from V and 0 bases from J, leaving 9 bases between. The CDR3 reads CASSLGRGATNEKLFF. As DNA, the CDR3 is TGTGCCAGCAGCTTAGGACGGGGGGCAACTAATGAAAAACTGTTTTTT. Using reference TRBV7-8 and TRBJ1-4 for the parts outside the CDR3, the full variable domain is GAGVSQSPRYKVAKRGQDVALRCDPISGHVSLFWYQQALGQGPEFLTYFQNEAQLDKSGLPSDRFFAERPEGSVSTLKIQRTQQEDSAVYLCASSLGRGATNEKLFFGSGTQLSVL.

The sample holds a few counts of this clonotype. This chain uses TRBV6-5 with TRBJ1-1; tentatively, D is TRBD1 (5 bases). This CDR3 region has 15 residues. CDR1 MNHEY and CDR2 SVGAGI come from the germline V gene. V was clipped by 2 bases and J by 3 bases, with 13 bases between them. CDR3 residues: CASSYGGGMDTEAFF. CDR3 nucleotides: TGTGCCAGCAGTTACGGGGGAGGAATGGACACTGAAGCTTTCTTT.

V and J are TRBV7-6 and TRBJ2-5; 8 bases are a match to TRBD2. Per the germline V gene, CDR1 is SGHVS and CDR2 is FNYEAQ. The CDR3 sequence is 22 residues long. Germline trimming cut 8 bases from V and 1 base from J; bases unmatched to any gene: 30. The CDR3 DNA sequence: TGTGCCAGCCTAGTGCATCCCCCACTAGCGGACTCAATCGAGACCCTCCAAGAGACCCAGTACTTC. It specifies CASLVHPPLADSIETLQETQYF. The full variable domain, rest sourced from reference TRBV7-6 and TRBJ2-5, is GAGVSQSPRYKVTKRGQDVALRCDPISGHVSLYWYRQALGQGPEFLTYFNYEAQQDKSGLPNDRFSAERPEGSISTLTIQRTEQRDSAMYRCASLVHPPLADSIETLQETQYFGPGTRLLVL.

The rearrangement uses TRBV7-2 and TRBJ2-7; tentative D call: TRBD1 (6 bases). Germline CDR1 is SGHTA and CDR2 is FQGNSA. V shed 3 bases and J shed 2 bases, with 11 bases lying between them. The CDR3 extends over 14 amino acids. The CDR3 DNA reads as TGTGCCAGCAGCTTTGGACAGACCACCTACGAGCAGTACTTC. Residues: CASSFGQTTYEQYF.

The chain links TRBV18 to TRBJ1-6, with D perhaps matching TRBD1 (6 bases). This CDR3 comprises 14 residues. The germline V and J ends were trimmed by 6 bases and 7 bases, with 13 bases remaining between them. Germline CDR1 is KGHSH and CDR2 is LQKENI. The CDR3 protein is CASSAGQPNSPLHF. CDR3 bases: TGTGCCAGCTCGGCCGGACAGCCAAATTCACCCCTCCACTTT. The variable domain in full, with the rest retrieved from reference TRBV18 and TRBJ1-6, is NAGVMQNPRHLVRRRGQEARLRCSPMKGHSHVYWYRQLPEEGLKFMVYLQKENIIDESGMPKERFSAEFPKEGPSILRIQQVVRGDSAAYFCASSAGQPNSPLHFGNGTRLTVT.

This clonotype was detected only a few times. The genes are TRBV5-4 and TRBJ2-5; 12 nucleotides match TRBD2. The V segment lost 3 bases and the J segment 3 bases; nucleotides outside the gene matches: 6. Germline loops: CDR1 SGHNT, CDR2 YYREEE (reference sequence). This CDR3 has 16 amino acids. CDR3: CASSWGRLAGEETQYF. DNA of the CDR3: TGTGCCAGCAGCTGGGGGCGACTAGCGGGAGAAGAGACCCAGTACTTC.

J is TRBJ2-4 and V is TRBV11-2; D perhaps matches TRBD2 (6 bases). This CDR3 comprises 15 residues. V was trimmed by 5 bases and J by 8 bases, leaving 19 bases between them. Germline lookup yields CDR1 SGHAT and CDR2 FQNNGV. The CDR3: CASSPPTHPGDIQYF. CDR3 bases: TGTGCCAGCAGCCCCCCCACCCACCCGGGAGACATTCAGTACTTC.

The V and J genes are TRBV27 and TRBJ2-1; D is unclear. The V end was cut by 1 base, the J end by 1 base, with 8 bases between. There are 15 residues in the CDR3. Germline CDR1 MNHEY, CDR2 SMNVEV (reference sequence). The CDR3 nucleotides read TGTGCCAGCAGTTTATACGAACGTTCCTACAATGAGCAGTTCTTC. Encoded protein: CASSLYERSYNEQFF.

This clonotype showed up just a few times. The rearrangement joins TRBV6-5 to TRBJ2-1; D might be TRBD1 (6 bases). In germline, CDR1 is MNHEY, CDR2 SVGAGI. The CDR3 runs to 18 residues. V dropped 0 bases and J dropped 0 bases, with 15 bases sitting between them. The CDR3 protein is CASSYSGSSRGSYNEQFF. The CDR3 region has the DNA TGTGCCAGCAGTTACTCGGGGTCGAGCAGGGGCTCCTACAATGAGCAGTTCTTC.

V is TRBV10-3 and J is TRBJ2-2, with D uncertain. The V gene's germline CDR1 is ENHRY and CDR2 SYGVKD. Trimming took 3 bases from V and 7 from J, leaving 15 bases between them. The CDR3 has 15 amino acids. The CDR3, as DNA: TGTGCCATCAGTGACGGCAGTGACGATGGCGGGGAGCTGTTTTTT. It codes for CAISDGSDDGGELFF.

This clonotype occurred many times. The final CDR3 position lacks the conserved phenylalanine or tryptophan, pointing to a likely read error. The DNA is omitted, as the CDR3 cannot be located on it reliably, and the CDR3 follows TCRdb's listing. The genes are TRBV7-2 and TRBJ2-1; TRBD1, as called in the table, went unchecked against the DNA. A total of 12 residues make up the CDR3, ends included. From germline, CDR1 is SGHTA and CDR2 FQGNSA. CDR3 amino acids: CASSQRQGKSQG.

V and J are TRBV20-1 and TRBJ2-1; D is undetermined. CDR1 is DFQATT, CDR2 SNEGSKA, per germline (reference sequence). The V and J ends lost 6 bases and 1 base respectively, with 16 bases between them. This CDR3 comprises 15 residues. The CDR3 DNA follows: TGCAGTGCCCCGCCCGAGTGGGGTTCCTACAATGAGCAGTTCTTC. It translates to CSAPPEWGSYNEQFF.

This clonotype has a handful of counts. The gene calls are TRBV19 and TRBJ2-7; TRBD1 agrees at 7 bases. The CDR3 has 16 amino acids. Germline lookup yields CDR1 LNHDA and CDR2 SQIVND (reference sequence). V dropped 5 bases and J dropped 2; count of bases not matched to a gene: 12. The CDR3 sequence is CASSSRDRVSPYEQYF. The CDR3 DNA follows: TGTGCCAGTAGTTCGCGAGACAGGGTATCCCCCTACGAGCAGTACTTC.

V is TRBV7-2 and J is TRBJ2-7; TRBD2 might be the D (5 bases). Germline lookup yields CDR1 SGHTA and CDR2 FQGNSA. The V and J ends lost 5 bases and 3 bases respectively, with 17 bases between them. This CDR3 has 15 amino acids. The CDR3 region is CASSLYGGWYYEQYF. The CDR3 DNA is TGTGCCAGCAGCCTTTATGGAGGCTGGTACTACGAGCAGTACTTC. Based on the CDR3 plus reference TRBV7-2 and TRBJ2-7, the full variable domain is GAGVSQSPSNKVTEKGKDVELRCDPISGHTALYWYRQSLGQGLEFLIYFQGNSAPDKSGLPSDRFSAERTGGSVSTLTIQRTQQEDSAVYLCASSLYGGWYYEQYFGPGTRLTVT.

The chain carries TRBV5-4 and TRBJ2-5; D remains ambiguous. The CDR3 extends over 12 amino acids. V was shortened by 3 bases and J by 3 bases, with 6 bases between the two germline ends. Looked up from germline, CDR1 is SGHNT and CDR2 is YYREEE (reference sequence). This CDR3 is CASSYMEETQYF. DNA of the CDR3: TGTGCCAGCAGCTACATGGAAGAGACCCAGTACTTC.

The chain couples TRBV7-2 to TRBJ2-7, with 7 bases fitting TRBD2. The CDR3 contains 14 residues. Germline values: CDR1 SGHTA, CDR2 FQGNSA. Germline trimming cut 6 bases from V and 0 bases from J; bases unmatched to any gene: 5. The CDR3 protein is CASSRLAYSYEQYF. CDR3 DNA: TGTGCCAGCAGTCGACTAGCTTACTCCTACGAGCAGTACTTC.

This clonotype showed up just a few times. The J gene is TRBJ2-3, the V gene TRBV11-2; D is possibly TRBD2 (5 bases). Trimming took 5 bases from V and 7 from J, leaving 22 bases between them. The CDR3 length is 16 residues. Per germline, CDR1 SGHAT and CDR2 FQNNGV. DNA for the CDR3: TGTGCCAGCAGCGTAAGACTAACCCTCGTGAGGCATACGCAGTATTTT. Its protein product is CASSVRLTLVRHTQYF.